The 14 T cell receptor beta chains given below trace back to one sample, sequenced in a study of blood T cell repertoires in COVID-19 (TCRdb year 2020). The library was built by means of the immunoSEQ multiplex PCR assay. As stored in TCRdb, this immuneACCESS dataset retains in-frame rearrangements with V and J assigned. A fraction of the clones does not appear; measured against another copy, unresolved V genes explain less than half of the discrepancy, and the remainder lacks a known reason. For this sample the table gives approximately 45,000 clones, of which about 89% were detected only once. Approximately 4.3% of the sample is taken by the ten largest. Sequenced: peripheral blood. Receptor source: a human donor in a cohort sampled during active COVID-19.

The chain couples TRBV5-4 to TRBJ2-3; tentatively, D is TRBD1 (6 bases). CDR1 and CDR2 from the germline V gene are SGHNT and YYREEE (reference sequence). Trimming pared 4 bases from V and 3 bases from J, leaving 15 bases between. This CDR3 spans 15 amino acids. The chain's CDR3 is CASSQSQGPTDTQYF. CDR3 bases: TGTGCCAGCAGCCAATCACAGGGACCGACAGATACGCAGTATTTT.

The V and J genes are TRBV5-6 and TRBJ2-1, with 11 bases fitting TRBD2. Trimming cost V 4 bases and J 7 bases; bases outside gene matches: 10. CDR1 is SGHDT and CDR2 is YYEEEE in the germline V gene. The CDR3 extends over 16 amino acids. CDR3 nucleotides: TGTGCCAGCAGCCATACTAGCGGGAGAACGTCGAATGAGCAGTTCTTC. It codes for CASSHTSGRTSNEQFF.

The chain recombines TRBV7-8 with TRBJ2-5, with 8 bases that match TRBD1. Trimming removed 1 base from V and 12 bases from J; junction bases left unmatched: 4. The CDR3 contains 12 residues. The germline V gene encodes CDR1 SGHVS and CDR2 FQNEAQ. CDR3 sequence reads: CASSLGGQEKYF. In DNA form, the CDR3 reads TGTGCCAGCAGCTTAGGGGGACAGGAAAAGTACTTC.

This rearrangement joins TRBV5-5 to TRBJ2-1; D gene ambiguous. Germline assignment: CDR1 SGHKS and CDR2 YYEKEE (reference sequence). Trimming removed 1 base from V and 1 base from J, with 9 bases in between. The CDR3 is 15 amino acids. CDR3 DNA sequence: TGTGCCAGCAGCTTGTCCGGAGAATCCTACAATGAGCAGTTCTTC. The encoded protein is CASSLSGESYNEQFF.

This clone has just one count. J is TRBJ2-7 and V is TRBV21-1; the D call TRBD1 from the table was never checked on the DNA. TRBV21-1 is an annotated pseudogene. There are 15 residues in the CDR3. The CDR3 reads CATKWGRAWIYEQYF. The CDR3 bases are TGTGCCACAAAATGGGGCCGGGCTTGGATCTACGAGCAGTACTTC.

The chain employs TRBV19 and TRBJ2-3; 8 bases align to TRBD1. Trimming cost V 4 bases and J 5 bases; bases outside gene matches: 8. Germline CDR1 reads LNHDA; CDR2 reads SQIVND (reference sequence). The CDR3 runs to 15 residues. The CDR3 DNA sequence: TGTGCCAGTAGTAACCCAGGGGGCTCGGGAGATACGCAGTATTTT. Protein sequence: CASSNPGGSGDTQYF. Using reference TRBV19 and TRBJ2-3 for the parts outside the CDR3, the full variable domain is DGGITQSPKYLFRKEGQNVTLSCEQNLNHDAMYWYRQDPGQGLRLIYYSQIVNDFQKGDIAEGYSVSREKKESFPLTVTSAQKNPTAFYLCASSNPGGSGDTQYFGPGTRLTVL.

The V and J genes are TRBV27 and TRBJ2-2; a weak D match, TRBD2 (6 bases). The CDR3 loop spans 17 amino acids. V gave up 5 bases and J gave up 4 bases, with 20 bases separating them. CDR1 MNHEY and CDR2 SMNVEV come from the germline V gene (reference sequence). The CDR3 loop reads CASSLGSRLGGTGELFF. CDR3 sequence (DNA): TGTGCCAGCAGTCTAGGGTCTAGGTTGGGGGGCACCGGGGAGCTGTTTTTT.

The V and J genes are TRBV4-3 and TRBJ2-4; possible D gene TRBD1, 5 bases. CDR1 and CDR2 from the germline V gene are LGHNA and YSLEER. CDR3 length equals 17 residues. V lost 0 bases and J lost 1, with 13 bases in between. The CDR3, as DNA: TGCGCCAGCAGCCAAGATTCCAGGGCTAGGGCCAAAAACATTCAGTACTTC. Protein product: CASSQDSRARAKNIQYF.

The chain is built from TRBV19 and TRBJ2-4, with D possibly being TRBD1 (6 bases). Deletions cut 4 bases from V and 6 bases from J, with 19 bases between. The CDR3 runs to 16 residues. Germline-derived CDR1 and CDR2 are LNHDA and SQIVND (reference sequence). The CDR3 nucleotides are TGTGCCAGTAGTACGCCGACAGGCTTTGGGATAAACATTCAGTACTTC. Encoded protein: CASSTPTGFGINIQYF. Filled out from reference TRBV19 and TRBJ2-4, the complete variable domain reads DGGITQSPKYLFRKEGQNVTLSCEQNLNHDAMYWYRQDPGQGLRLIYYSQIVNDFQKGDIAEGYSVSREKKESFPLTVTSAQKNPTAFYLCASSTPTGFGINIQYFGAGTRLSVL.

The sample holds one count of this clone. This rearrangement joins TRBV18 to TRBJ2-5, with D maybe TRBD1 (5 bases). The CDR3 is 13 residues long. The V gene's germline CDR1 is KGHSH and CDR2 LQKENI. V lost 4 bases and J 2 bases, leaving 8 bases between the germline ends. The DNA for the CDR3 is TGTGCCAGCTCACTCCGACAGCAAGAGACCCAGTACTTC. Amino acids: CASSLRQQETQYF. The complete variable domain, with remaining parts taken from reference TRBV18 and TRBJ2-5, reads NAGVMQNPRHLVRRRGQEARLRCSPMKGHSHVYWYRQLPEEGLKFMVYLQKENIIDESGMPKERFSAEFPKEGPSILRIQQVVRGDSAAYFCASSLRQQETQYFGPGTRLLVL.

Notes on this clone: Other nucleotide sequences in the sample specify the same CDR3. J is TRBJ2-7 and V is TRBV11-2; 7 positions match TRBD2. Trimming cost V 2 bases and J 4 bases; bases outside gene matches: 5. The CDR3 extends over 14 amino acids. Germline V gene data show CDR1 as SGHAT and CDR2 as FQNNGV. Here the CDR3 reads CASSLWTSGYEQYF. Written as DNA, the CDR3 is TGTGCCAGCAGCTTATGGACTAGTGGATACGAGCAGTACTTC.

This sequence joins TRBV3-1 (or the pseudogene TRBV3-2) and TRBJ2-7, with TRBD2 matching 13 bases. The CDR3 length is 17 residues. Germline V lookup: CDR1 LGHDT, CDR2 YNNKEL (reference sequence). The junction had 4 bases not matched to a gene; V was cut back by 1 base and J by 1 base. The DNA for the CDR3 is TGTGCCAGCAGCCAAGCTGGGGGACTAGCGGGATCCTACGAGCAGTACTTC. Amino acid sequence: CASSQAGGLAGSYEQYF.

This chain joins TRBV3-1 (or the pseudogene TRBV3-2) and TRBJ2-3; 9 nucleotides line up with TRBD2. From germline, CDR1 is LGHDT and CDR2 YNNKEL (reference sequence). V shed 3 bases, J shed 5 bases, and the junction held 12 bases outside the gene matches. The CDR3 consists of 17 residues. The CDR3 loop reads CASSHELAGHLGDTQYF. CDR3 DNA: TGTGCCAGCAGCCATGAACTAGCGGGCCATCTGGGAGATACGCAGTATTTT.

The chain combines TRBV6-2 or TRBV6-3 with TRBJ2-4; 7 bases agree with TRBD2. V dropped 2 bases and J dropped 1; count of bases not matched to a gene: 2. Germline V lookup: CDR1 MNHEY, CDR2 SVGEGT. The CDR3 totals 15 residues. CDR3: CASSYGREAKNIQYF. CDR3 DNA: TGTGCCAGCAGTTACGGGCGGGAGGCCAAAAACATTCAGTACTTC.